The rows below give T cell receptor beta chains drawn from one sample of a study of cytomegalovirus exposure and HLA in healthy donors. Profiling relied on immunoSEQ multiplex PCR, and the TCRdb table lists in-frame clones only, not all of them. The sample holds more than 90,000 clones, approximately 88% seen once. The material sequenced was PBMCs. The receptor set was obtained from a man in his late teens or twenties in good health and CMV-seronegative. Each CDR3 is given with its conserved first and last residue. The D gene is left open where the match is weak. Size tells how often a clone was seen (once, few, many) or the class of an expanded clone, and some rows leave it out.

V	J	size	D	CDR3	DNA
TRBV16	TRBJ1-3	-	TRBD1	CASSQSTGSSGNTIYF	TGTGCCAGCAGCCAATCGACAGGGTCGTCTGGAAACACCATATATTTT
TRBV2	TRBJ1-4	-	-	CASSVRVNEKLFF	TGTGCCAGCTCGGTCAGGGTTAATGAAAAACTGTTTTTT
TRBV28	TRBJ2-1	-	TRBD1	CASKGQGYNEQFF	TGTGCCAGCAAGGGACAGGGATACAATGAGCAGTTCTTC
TRBV12-5	TRBJ1-5	once	TRBD1	CASGLRGICVRGHVSNQPQHF	TGTGCTAGTGGTTTGCGGGGAATATGTGTCAGGGGGCATGTGAGCAATCAGCCCCAGCATTTT
TRBV18	TRBJ2-7	-	TRBD1	CASSLMGQGAPVEQYF	TGTGCCAGCTCTCTTATGGGACAGGGGGCGCCGGTCGAGCAGTACTTC
TRBV5-8	TRBJ1-6	-	-	CASSPSPPGRSYNSPLHF	TGTGCCAGCAGCCCTTCCCCTCCAGGGAGGTCCTATAATTCACCCCTCCACTTT
TRBV7-2	TRBJ2-7	-	TRBD1	CASSLAPGLQGAYEQYF	TGTGCCAGCAGCTTGGCCCCTGGATTACAGGGGGCCTACGAGCAGTACTTC
TRBV27	TRBJ1-5	-	-	CASSSQVPKDF	TGTGCCAGCAGTTCACAGGTCCCCAAGGATTTT
TRBV6-5	TRBJ2-2	-	TRBD1	CASSKDRSETGELFF	TGTGCCAGCAGTAAGGACAGGAGCGAAACCGGGGAGCTGTTTTTT
TRBV19	TRBJ1-5	once	-	CASREGWDSNQPQHF	TGTGCCAGTAGGGAGGGATGGGATTCCAATCAGCCCCAGCATTTT
TRBV28	TRBJ2-7	-	-	CATSENYEQYF	TGTGCCACCTCGGAGAACTACGAGCAGTACTTC
TRBV11-2	TRBJ2-2	-	TRBD2	CASTLAGATGELFF	TGTGCCAGCACCTTAGCGGGAGCCACCGGGGAGCTGTTTTTT
TRBV13	TRBJ1-1	-	TRBD1	CASSTTGDSNTEAFF	TGTGCCAGCAGCACCACAGGGGACTCGAACACTGAAGCTTTCTTT
TRBV2	TRBJ1-1	-	-	CASTPRWGVNTEAFF	TGTGCCAGCACTCCCCGATGGGGAGTGAACACTGAAGCTTTCTTT